The rows below give T cell receptor beta chains drawn from one sample of a study of PD-L1 blockade in urothelial cancer. The table came from immunoSEQ multiplex PCR; TCRdb's copy has only in-frame clones and leaves some out. Of about 41,000 clones in the sample, approximately 85% were seen once. Here the sequenced sample was PBMCs, taken around atezolizumab (anti-PD-L1) treatment. These receptors originate from a man aged 65-85 years with urothelial cancer. Both conserved end residues are part of each CDR3. A D gene is named only where the DNA matches it firmly. A clone size is listed for some rows: how often the clone was seen (once, few, many), or a class if it is expanded.

v_call,clone_size,j_call,d_call,cdr3_nt,cdr3_aa
TRBV6-6,once,TRBJ1-5,NA,TGTGCCAGCTCAACGAGTAGCAATCAGCCCCAGCATTTT,CASSTSSNQPQHF
TRBV18,NA,TRBJ1-2,TRBD1,TGTGCCAGCTCACCCGGGACAGGGGAAACATTC,CASSPGTGETF
TRBV19,once,TRBJ2-5,NA,TGTGCCAGTAGTACAGGGCCACGGGAGACCCAGTACTTC,CASSTGPRETQYF
TRBV11-2,few,TRBJ2-7,NA,TGTGCCAGCAGCTTACCGGTGTCTTCCTACGAGCAGTACTTC,CASSLPVSSYEQYF
TRBV7-9,NA,TRBJ2-7,TRBD1,TGTGCCAGCAGCCAACGGGACAGGGACCATCGGGAGGAGCAGTACTTC,CASSQRDRDHREEQYF
TRBV12-5,NA,TRBJ2-5,TRBD1,TGTGCTAGTGGTTTAGACAGGGGAGGAGGGACCCAGTACTTC,CASGLDRGGGTQYF
TRBV29-1,NA,TRBJ2-5,TRBD1,TGCAGCGTTGTTGGACAGGGGGTTTTAGAGACCCAGTACTTC,CSVVGQGVLETQYF
TRBV5-4,NA,TRBJ2-7,TRBD2,TGTGCCAGCAGCTTGGCGGGAGGGCCCCACGAGCAGTACTTC,CASSLAGGPHEQYF
TRBV27,NA,TRBJ2-1,NA,TGTGCCAGCAGTTTAACCCCTCGGAGTGAGCAGTTCTTC,CASSLTPRSEQFF
TRBV5-5,NA,TRBJ2-2,NA,TGTGCCAGCAGCTTGTTCTCGGGTTCCGGGGAGCTGTTTTTT,CASSLFSGSGELFF
TRBV7-3,NA,TRBJ2-3,NA,TGTGCCAGCAGCCCGGGGTTGGGCACAGATACGCAGTATTTT,CASSPGLGTDTQYF
TRBV30,once,TRBJ2-4,TRBD1,TGTGCCCTCTTAAGGACAGGGGAGTGGGCCAAAAACATTCAGTACTTC,CALLRTGEWAKNIQYF
TRBV2,NA,TRBJ2-1,NA,TGTGCCAGCAGGGGGAGCAGGGACTATGAGCAGTTCTTC,CASRGSRDYEQFF